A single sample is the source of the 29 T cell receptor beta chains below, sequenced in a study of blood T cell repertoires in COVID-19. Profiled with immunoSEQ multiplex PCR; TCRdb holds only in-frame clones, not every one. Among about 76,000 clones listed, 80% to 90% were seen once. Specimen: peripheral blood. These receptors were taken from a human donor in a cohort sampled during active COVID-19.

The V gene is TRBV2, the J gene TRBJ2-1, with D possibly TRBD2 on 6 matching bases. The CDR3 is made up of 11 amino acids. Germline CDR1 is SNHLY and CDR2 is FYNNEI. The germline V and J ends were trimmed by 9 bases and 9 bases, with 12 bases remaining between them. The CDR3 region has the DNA TGTGCCAGTCACACCGGGGGTGAGCAGTTCTTC. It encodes CASHTGGEQFF.

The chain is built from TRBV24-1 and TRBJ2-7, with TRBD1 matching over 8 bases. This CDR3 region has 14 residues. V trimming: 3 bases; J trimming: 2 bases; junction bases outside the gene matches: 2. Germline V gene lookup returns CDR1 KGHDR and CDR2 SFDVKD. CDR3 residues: CATSDRQGTYEQYF. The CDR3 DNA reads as TGTGCCACCAGTGATAGACAGGGGACCTACGAGCAGTACTTC.

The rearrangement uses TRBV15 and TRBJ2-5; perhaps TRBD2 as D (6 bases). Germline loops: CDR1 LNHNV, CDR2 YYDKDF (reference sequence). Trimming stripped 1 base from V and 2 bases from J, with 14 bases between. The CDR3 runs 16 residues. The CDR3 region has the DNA TGTGCCACCAGCAGAGCCTGGGGAGGACCGCAAGAGACCCAGTACTTC. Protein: CATSRAWGGPQETQYF.

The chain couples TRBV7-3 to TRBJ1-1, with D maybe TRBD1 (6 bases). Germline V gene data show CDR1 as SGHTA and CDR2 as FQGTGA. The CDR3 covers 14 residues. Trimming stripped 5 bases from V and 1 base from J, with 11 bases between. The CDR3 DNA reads TGTGCCAGCAGCCTCACAGGGAGGAACACTGAAGCTTTCTTT. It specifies CASSLTGRNTEAFF.

The DNA for the CDR3 is TGCGCCAGCAGCTTCCGGGACATCAGGGACAGACGAACTAATGAAAAACTGTTTTTT. Amino acid sequence: CASSFRDIRDRRTNEKLFF. V usage is TRBV5-1 and J usage is TRBJ1-4; 7 nucleotides agree with TRBD1. The CDR3 covers 19 residues. J gave up 1 base and V 2 bases, and 14 bases lay outside the gene matches. The germline V gene has CDR1 SGHRS and CDR2 YFSETQ. Together with reference TRBV5-1 and TRBJ1-4, the CDR3 gives the full variable domain: KAGVTQTPRYLIKTRGQQVTLSCSPISGHRSVSWYQQTPGQGLQFLFEYFSETQRNKGNFPGRFSGRQFSNSRSEMNVSTLELGDSALYLCASSFRDIRDRRTNEKLFFGSGTQLSVL.

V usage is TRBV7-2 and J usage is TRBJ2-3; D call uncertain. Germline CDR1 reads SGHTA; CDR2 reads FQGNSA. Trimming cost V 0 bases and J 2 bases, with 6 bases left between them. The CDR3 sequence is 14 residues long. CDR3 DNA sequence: TGTGCCAGCAGCTTAGCGGGCCCCACAGATACGCAGTATTTT. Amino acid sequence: CASSLAGPTDTQYF.

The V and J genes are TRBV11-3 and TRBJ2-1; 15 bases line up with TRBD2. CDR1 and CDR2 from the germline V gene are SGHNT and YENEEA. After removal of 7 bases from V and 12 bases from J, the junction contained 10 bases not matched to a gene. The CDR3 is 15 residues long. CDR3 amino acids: CASNIRGLAGGMQFF. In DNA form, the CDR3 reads TGTGCCAGCAACATAAGGGGACTAGCGGGAGGAATGCAGTTCTTC.

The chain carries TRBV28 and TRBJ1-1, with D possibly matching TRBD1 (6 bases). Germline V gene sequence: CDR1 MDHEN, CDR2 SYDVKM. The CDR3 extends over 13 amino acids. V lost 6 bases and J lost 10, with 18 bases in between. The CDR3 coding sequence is TGTGCCAGCAGCGACAGGCAGGGCGGGGGAGCTTTCTTT. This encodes CASSDRQGGGAFF.

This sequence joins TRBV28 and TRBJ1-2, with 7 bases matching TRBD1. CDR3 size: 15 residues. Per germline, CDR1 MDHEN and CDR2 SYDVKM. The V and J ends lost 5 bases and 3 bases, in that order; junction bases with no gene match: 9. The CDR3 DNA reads TGTGCCAGCAGTCGAATTGACAGGGCTTACTATGGCTACACCTTC. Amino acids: CASSRIDRAYYGYTF.

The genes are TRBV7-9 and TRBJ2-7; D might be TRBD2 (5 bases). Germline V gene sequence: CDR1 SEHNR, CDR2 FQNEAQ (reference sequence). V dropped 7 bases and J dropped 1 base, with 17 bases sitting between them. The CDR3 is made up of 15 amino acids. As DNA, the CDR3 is TGTGCCAGCATCGACGGAGGATCCGGGTCCTACGAGCAGTACTTC. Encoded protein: CASIDGGSGSYEQYF.

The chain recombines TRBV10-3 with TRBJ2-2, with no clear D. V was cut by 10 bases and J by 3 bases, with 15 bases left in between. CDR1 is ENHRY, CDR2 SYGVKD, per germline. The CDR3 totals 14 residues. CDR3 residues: CATHQEIDTGELFF. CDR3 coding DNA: TGTGCCACCCACCAAGAGATAGACACCGGGGAGCTGTTTTTT.

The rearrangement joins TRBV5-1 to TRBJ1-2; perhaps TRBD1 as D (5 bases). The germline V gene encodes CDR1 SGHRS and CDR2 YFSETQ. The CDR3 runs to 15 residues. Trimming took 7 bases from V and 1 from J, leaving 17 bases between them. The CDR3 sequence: CASASGGSLNYGYTF. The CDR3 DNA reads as TGCGCCAGCGCCTCGGGGGGGTCCCTTAACTATGGCTACACCTTC.

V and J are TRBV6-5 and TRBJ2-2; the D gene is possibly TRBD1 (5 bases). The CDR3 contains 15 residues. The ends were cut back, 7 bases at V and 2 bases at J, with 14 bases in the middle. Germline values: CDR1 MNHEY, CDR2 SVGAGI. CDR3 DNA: TGTGCCAGCATCCCCCGACAGTTCAACACCGGGGAGCTGTTTTTT. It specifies CASIPRQFNTGELFF.

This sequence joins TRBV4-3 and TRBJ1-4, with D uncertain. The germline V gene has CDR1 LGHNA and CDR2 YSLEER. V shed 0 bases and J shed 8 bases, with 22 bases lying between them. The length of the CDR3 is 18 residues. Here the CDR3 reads CASSQDFRSGWAAEKLFF. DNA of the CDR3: TGCGCCAGCAGCCAAGATTTCCGGTCTGGATGGGCCGCGGAAAAACTGTTTTTT.

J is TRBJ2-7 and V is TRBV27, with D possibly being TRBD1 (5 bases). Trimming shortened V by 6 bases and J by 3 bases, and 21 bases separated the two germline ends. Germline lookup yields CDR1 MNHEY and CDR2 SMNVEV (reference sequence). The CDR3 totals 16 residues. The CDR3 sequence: CASRAAVAGKDYEQYF. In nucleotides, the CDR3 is TGTGCCAGCAGAGCCGCAGTTGCAGGGAAAGACTACGAGCAGTACTTC.

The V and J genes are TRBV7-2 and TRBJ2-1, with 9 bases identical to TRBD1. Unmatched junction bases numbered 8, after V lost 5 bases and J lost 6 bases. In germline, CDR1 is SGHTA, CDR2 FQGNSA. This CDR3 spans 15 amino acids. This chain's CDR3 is CASSTDRGVINEQFF. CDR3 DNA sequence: TGTGCCAGCAGCACGGACAGGGGAGTGATCAATGAGCAGTTCTTC.

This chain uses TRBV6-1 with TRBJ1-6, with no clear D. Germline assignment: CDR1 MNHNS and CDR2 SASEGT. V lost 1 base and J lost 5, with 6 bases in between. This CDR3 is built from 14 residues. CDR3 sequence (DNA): TGTGCCAGCAGTGAAGGTGCAGATAATTCACCCCTCCACTTT. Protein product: CASSEGADNSPLHF.

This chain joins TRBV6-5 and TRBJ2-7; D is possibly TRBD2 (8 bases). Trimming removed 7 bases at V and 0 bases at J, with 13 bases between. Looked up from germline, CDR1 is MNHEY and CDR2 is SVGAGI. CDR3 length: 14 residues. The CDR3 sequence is CASTGRDSSYEQYF. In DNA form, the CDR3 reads TGTGCCAGCACCGGGAGGGACAGCTCCTACGAGCAGTACTTC.

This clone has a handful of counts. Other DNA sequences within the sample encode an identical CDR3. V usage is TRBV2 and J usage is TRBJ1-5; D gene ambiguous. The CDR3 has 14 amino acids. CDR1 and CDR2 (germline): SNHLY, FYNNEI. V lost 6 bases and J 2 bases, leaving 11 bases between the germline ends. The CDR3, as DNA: TGTGCCAGCAGCCCCGAGAGGGGCAATCAGCCCCAGCATTTT. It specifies CASSPERGNQPQHF.

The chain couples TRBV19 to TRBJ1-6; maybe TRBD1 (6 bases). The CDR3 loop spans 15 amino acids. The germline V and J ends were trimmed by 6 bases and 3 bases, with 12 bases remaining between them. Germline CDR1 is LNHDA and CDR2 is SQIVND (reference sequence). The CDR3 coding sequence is TGTGCCAGTAGCCTACAGGGAATCTATAATTCACCCCTCCACTTT. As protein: CASSLQGIYNSPLHF.

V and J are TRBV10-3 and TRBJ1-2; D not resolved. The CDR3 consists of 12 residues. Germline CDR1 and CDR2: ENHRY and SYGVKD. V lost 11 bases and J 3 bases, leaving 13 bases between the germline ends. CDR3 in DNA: TGTGCCTCGTCCGAACTGGACTATGGCTACACCTTC. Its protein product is CASSELDYGYTF.

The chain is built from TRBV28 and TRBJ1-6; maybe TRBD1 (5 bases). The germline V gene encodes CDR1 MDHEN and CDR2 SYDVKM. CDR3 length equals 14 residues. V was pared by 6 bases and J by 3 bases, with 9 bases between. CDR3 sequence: CASRTERYNSPLHF. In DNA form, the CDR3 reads TGTGCCAGCAGGACAGAGCGCTATAATTCACCCCTCCACTTT.

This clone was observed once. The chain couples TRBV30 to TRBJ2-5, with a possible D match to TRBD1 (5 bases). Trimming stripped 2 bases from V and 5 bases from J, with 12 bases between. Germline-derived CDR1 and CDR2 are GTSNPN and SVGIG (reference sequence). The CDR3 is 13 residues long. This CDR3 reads CAWSKTVVETQYF. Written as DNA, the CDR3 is TGTGCCTGGAGTAAGACAGTCGTCGAGACCCAGTACTTC.

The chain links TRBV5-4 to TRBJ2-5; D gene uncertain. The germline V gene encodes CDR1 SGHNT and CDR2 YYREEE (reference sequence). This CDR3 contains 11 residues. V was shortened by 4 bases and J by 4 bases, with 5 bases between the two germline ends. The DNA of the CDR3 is TGTGCCAGCAGCGTGAGAGAGACCCAGTACTTC. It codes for CASSVRETQYF.

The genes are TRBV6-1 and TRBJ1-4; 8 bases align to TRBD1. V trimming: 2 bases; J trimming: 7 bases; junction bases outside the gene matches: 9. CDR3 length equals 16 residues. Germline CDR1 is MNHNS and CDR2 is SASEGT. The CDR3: CASSESWAGGGEKLFF. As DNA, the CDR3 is TGTGCCAGCAGTGAAAGTTGGGCAGGGGGCGGTGAAAAACTGTTTTTT.

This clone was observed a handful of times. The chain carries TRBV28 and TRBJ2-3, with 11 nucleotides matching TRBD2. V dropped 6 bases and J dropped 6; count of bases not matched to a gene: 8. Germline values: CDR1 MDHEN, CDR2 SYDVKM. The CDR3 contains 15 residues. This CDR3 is CASSPIAGGADTQYF. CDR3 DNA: TGTGCCAGCAGCCCAATAGCGGGAGGGGCGGATACGCAGTATTTT.

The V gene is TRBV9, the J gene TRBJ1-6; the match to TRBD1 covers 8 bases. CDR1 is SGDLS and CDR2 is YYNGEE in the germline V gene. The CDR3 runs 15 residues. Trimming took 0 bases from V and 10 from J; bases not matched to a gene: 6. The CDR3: CASSVGDRNPSPLHF. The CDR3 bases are TGTGCCAGCAGCGTAGGGGACAGGAATCCATCACCCCTCCACTTT.

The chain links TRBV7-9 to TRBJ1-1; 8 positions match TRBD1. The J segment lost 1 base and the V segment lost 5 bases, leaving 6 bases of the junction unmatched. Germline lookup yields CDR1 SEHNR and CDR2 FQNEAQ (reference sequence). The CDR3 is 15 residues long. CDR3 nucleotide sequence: TGTGCCAGCAGCACTTCCGGGACAGGGAACACTGAAGCTTTCTTT. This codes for CASSTSGTGNTEAFF.

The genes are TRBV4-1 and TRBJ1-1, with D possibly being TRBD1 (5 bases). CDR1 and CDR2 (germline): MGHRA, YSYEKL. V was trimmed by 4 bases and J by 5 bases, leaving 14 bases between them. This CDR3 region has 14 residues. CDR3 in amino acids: CASSPGGVKTEAFF. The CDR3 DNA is TGCGCCAGCAGCCCGGGGGGGGTTAAGACTGAAGCTTTCTTT.